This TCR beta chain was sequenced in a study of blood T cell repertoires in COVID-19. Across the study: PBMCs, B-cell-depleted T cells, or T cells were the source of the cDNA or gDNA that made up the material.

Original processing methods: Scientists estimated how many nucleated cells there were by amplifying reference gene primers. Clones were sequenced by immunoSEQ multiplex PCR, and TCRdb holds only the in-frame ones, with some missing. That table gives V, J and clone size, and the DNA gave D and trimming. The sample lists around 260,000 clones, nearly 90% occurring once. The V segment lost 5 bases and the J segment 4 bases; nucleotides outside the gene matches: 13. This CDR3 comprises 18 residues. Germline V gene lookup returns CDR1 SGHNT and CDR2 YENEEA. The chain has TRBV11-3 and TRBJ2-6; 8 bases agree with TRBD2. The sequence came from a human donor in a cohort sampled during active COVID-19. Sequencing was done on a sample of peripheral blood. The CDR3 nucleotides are TGTGCCAGCAGCCCGCCTCCGGGAGGGCCCAAAGGGGCCAACGTCCTGACTTTC. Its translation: CASSPPPGGPKGANVLTF.